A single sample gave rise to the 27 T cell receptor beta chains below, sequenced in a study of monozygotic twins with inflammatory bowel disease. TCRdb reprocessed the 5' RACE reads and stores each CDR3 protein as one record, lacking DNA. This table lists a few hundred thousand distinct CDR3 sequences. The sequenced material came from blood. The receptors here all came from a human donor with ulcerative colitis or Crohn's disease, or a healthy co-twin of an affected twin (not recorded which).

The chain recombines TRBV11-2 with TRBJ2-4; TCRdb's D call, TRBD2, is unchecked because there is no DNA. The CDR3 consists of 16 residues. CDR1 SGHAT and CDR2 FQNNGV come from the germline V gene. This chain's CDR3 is CASSLAAGGAGDMQYF.

The CDR3 sequence is CASSQDGRGTNEKLFF. The chain carries TRBV4-1 and TRBJ1-4. The germline V gene encodes CDR1 MGHRA and CDR2 YSYEKL. The CDR3 is made up of 16 amino acids.

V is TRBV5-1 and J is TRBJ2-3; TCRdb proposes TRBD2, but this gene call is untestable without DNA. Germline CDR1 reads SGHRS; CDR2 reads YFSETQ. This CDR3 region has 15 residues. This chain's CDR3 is CASSFAGPLTDTQYF. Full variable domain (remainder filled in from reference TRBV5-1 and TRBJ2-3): KAGVTQTPRYLIKTRGQQVTLSCSPISGHRSVSWYQQTPGQGLQFLFEYFSETQRNKGNFPGRFSGRQFSNSRSEMNVSTLELGDSALYLCASSFAGPLTDTQYFGPGTRLTVL.

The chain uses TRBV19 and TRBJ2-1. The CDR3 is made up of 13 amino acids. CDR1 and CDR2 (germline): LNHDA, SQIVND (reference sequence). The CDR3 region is CARGRGPYNEQFF.

The CDR3 protein is CASSPNPGELFF. V usage is TRBV9 and J usage is TRBJ2-2. Germline loops: CDR1 SGDLS, CDR2 YYNGEE. The CDR3 runs to 12 residues.

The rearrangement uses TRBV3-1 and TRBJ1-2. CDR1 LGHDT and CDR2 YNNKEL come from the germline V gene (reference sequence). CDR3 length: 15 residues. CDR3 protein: CASSQDRLLNYGYTF.

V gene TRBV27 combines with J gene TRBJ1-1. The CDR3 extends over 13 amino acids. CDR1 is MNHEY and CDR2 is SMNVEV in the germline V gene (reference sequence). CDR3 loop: CASRRTVNTEAFF.

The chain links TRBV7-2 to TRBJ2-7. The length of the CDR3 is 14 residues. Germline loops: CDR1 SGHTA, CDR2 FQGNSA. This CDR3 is CASSLPGSSYEQYF.

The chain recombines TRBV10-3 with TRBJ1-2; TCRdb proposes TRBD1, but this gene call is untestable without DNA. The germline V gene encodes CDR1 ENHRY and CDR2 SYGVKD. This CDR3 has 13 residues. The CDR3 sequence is CAIEDRVEDGYTF.

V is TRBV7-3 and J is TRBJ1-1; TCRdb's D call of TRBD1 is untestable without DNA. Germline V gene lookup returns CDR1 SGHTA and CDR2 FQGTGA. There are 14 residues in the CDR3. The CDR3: CASSLRGGSAEAFF.

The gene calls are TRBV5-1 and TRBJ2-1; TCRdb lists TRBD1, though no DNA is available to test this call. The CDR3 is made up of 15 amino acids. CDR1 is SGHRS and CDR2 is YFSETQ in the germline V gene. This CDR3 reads CASSIPGQKYNEQFF.

This CDR3 is CASSPLARRLAKNIQYF. The J gene is TRBJ2-4, the V gene TRBV18; no DNA is available, so the TRBD2 call from TCRdb remains unchecked. Germline V gene lookup returns CDR1 KGHSH and CDR2 LQKENI. The CDR3 has 17 residues.

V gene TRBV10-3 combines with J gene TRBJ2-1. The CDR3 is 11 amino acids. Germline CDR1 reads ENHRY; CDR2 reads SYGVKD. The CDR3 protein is CAISFANEQFF.

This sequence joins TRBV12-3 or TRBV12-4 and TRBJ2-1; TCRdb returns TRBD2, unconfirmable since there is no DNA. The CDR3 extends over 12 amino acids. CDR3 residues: CASSITSGGALF.

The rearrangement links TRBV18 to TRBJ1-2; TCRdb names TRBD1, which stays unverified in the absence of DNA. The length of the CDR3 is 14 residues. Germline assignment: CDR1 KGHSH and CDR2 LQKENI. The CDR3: CASSGTGGFPGYTF.

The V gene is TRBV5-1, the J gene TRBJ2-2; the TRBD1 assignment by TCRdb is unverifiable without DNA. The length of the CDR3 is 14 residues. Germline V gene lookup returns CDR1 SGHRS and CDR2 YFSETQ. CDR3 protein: CASSSQGGTGELFF.

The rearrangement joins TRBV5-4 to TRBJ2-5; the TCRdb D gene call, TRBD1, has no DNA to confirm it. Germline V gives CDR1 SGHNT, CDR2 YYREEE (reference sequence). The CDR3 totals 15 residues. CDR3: CASSNPGQGGETQYF.

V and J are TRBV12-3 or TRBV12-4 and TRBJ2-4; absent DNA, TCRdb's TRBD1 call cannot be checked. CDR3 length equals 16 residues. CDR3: CASSSGQGYAKNIQYF.

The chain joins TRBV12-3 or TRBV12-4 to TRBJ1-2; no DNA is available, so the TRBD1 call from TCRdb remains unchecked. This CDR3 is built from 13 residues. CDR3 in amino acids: CASRPTGTGGYTF.

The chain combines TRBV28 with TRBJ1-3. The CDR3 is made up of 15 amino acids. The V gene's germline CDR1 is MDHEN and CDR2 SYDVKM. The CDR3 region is CASSRQADSGNTIYF.

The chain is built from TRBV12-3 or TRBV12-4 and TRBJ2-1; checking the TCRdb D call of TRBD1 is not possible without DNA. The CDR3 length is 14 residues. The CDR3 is CASRPIQGYNEQFF.

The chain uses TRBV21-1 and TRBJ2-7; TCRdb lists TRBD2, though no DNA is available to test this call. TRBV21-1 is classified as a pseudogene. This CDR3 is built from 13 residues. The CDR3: CASIWELASEQYF.

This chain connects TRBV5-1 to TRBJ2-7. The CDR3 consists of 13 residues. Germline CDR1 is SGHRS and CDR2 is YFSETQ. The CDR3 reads CASSLGEPYEQYF.

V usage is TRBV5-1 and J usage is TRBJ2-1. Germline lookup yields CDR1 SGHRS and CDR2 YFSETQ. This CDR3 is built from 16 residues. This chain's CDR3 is CASSLAAGISYNEQFF.

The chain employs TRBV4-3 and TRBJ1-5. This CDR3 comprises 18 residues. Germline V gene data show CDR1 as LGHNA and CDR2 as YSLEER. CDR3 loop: CASSQGYSLQGPNQPQHF.

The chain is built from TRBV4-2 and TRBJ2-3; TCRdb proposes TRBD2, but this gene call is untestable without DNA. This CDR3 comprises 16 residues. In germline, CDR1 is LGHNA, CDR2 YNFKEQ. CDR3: CASSQVGAGGRDTQYF.

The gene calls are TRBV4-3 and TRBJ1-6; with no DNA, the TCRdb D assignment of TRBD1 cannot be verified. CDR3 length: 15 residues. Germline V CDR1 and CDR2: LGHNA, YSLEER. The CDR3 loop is CASSQEWGLNSPLHF.